This TCR beta chain was obtained from a study of T cells in tuberculosis. Whole-study context: The T cells targeted glucose monomycolate, a mycobacterial lipid, via CD1B. PBMC were archived before or within 7 days of starting treatment. General study points: The TCR-beta difference was not significant; alpha differences partly reflected length.

There are a few counts of this clone. Its antigen remains unknown. Some clones are missing from TCRdb's copy, which holds only in-frame ones; the method was immunoSEQ multiplex PCR. The sample records 30,000 or so clones, about 82% being singletons. This sample's time point: new active TB diagnosis, blood taken before or within 7 days of starting treatment. The sample was PBMCs, taken at tuberculosis diagnosis. The receptor was derived from an adult with tuberculosis.

Here the CDR3 DNA reads TGCGCCAGCAGCTTGGAGGGGATGGACTACACCTTC. This translates into CASSLEGMDYTF. V is TRBV5-1 and J is TRBJ1-2, with D perhaps matching TRBD1 (5 bases). Trimming pared 0 bases from V and 10 bases from J, leaving 10 bases between. This CDR3 is 12 amino acids long. Looked up from germline, CDR1 is SGHRS and CDR2 is YFSETQ.